This T cell receptor beta chain came from a study of post-analysis software for immune sequencing data. General observations from the study: Relative to controls, patients with multiple sclerosis showed significantly lower normalized Chao1 diversity. Samples sharing a preparation batch grouped tightly together when assessed by F measure. Patients used four to six TRBV segments, including TRBV5-6, TRBV5-1 and TRBV20-1, more often than controls.

The germline V gene has CDR1 SQVTM and CDR2 ANQGSEA. V gave up 3 bases and J gave up 3 bases, with 18 bases separating them. The CDR3 is made up of 16 amino acids. With regard to this clonotype: The antigen is unknown.

TCR beta cDNA libraries had unique molecular identifiers. Starting from roughly 1 to 10 million T cells, the study yielded 450,000 to 500,000 cDNA molecules. TCRdb reprocessed the PCR reads via MiXCR and lists one record per CDR3 protein. The sample shows 700,000 to 900,000 distinct CDR3 sequences, roughly 46% of them seen only once. The sequenced sample was blood. The chain is built from TRBV29-1 and TRBJ2-1, with D possibly being TRBD2 (6 bases). The origin of this receptor is a girl under 18 with multiple sclerosis. The CDR3 bases are TGCAGCGTTGATACTTACGGGAGTAAGTTCTACAATGAGCAGTTCTTC. Translated: CSVDTYGSKFYNEQFF.